The rows below give T cell receptor beta chains drawn from one sample of a study of blood T cell repertoires in COVID-19. The assay was immunoSEQ multiplex PCR, and TCRdb's table has in-frame clones only and misses some. Here the sample spans around 280,000 clones, around 90% being singletons. The sequenced material came from PBMCs or T cells enriched from blood (not recorded which). All receptors derive from a woman aged 18-29 years with acute COVID-19. CDR3s include the opening cysteine and the closing phenylalanine or tryptophan. Fields, in order: clone size, D gene, V gene, J gene, CDR3 DNA, CDR3 protein. The D gene is left open where the match is weak. Size tells how often a clone was seen (once, few, many) or the class of an expanded clone, and some rows leave it out.

abundance: once
d_gene: TRBD1
v_gene: TRBV6-5
j_gene: TRBJ1-6
CDR3nt: TGTGCCAGCAGTACTCAGGGGGCGGGGAATTCACCCCTCCACTTT
CDR3aa: CASSTQGAGNSPLHF

abundance: -
d_gene: TRBD1
v_gene: TRBV4-1
j_gene: TRBJ2-7
CDR3nt: TGCGCCAGCAGCCAAGAGGACAGGGTAGTCTACGAGCAGTACTTC
CDR3aa: CASSQEDRVVYEQYF

abundance: once
d_gene: -
v_gene: TRBV2
j_gene: TRBJ2-7
CDR3nt: TGTGCCAGCACCGGGAACTCCTACGAGCAGTACTTC
CDR3aa: CASTGNSYEQYF

abundance: -
d_gene: -
v_gene: TRBV27
j_gene: TRBJ1-1
CDR3nt: TGTGCCAGCAGTGCCCAGGGTTTGAACACTGAAGCTTTCTTT
CDR3aa: CASSAQGLNTEAFF

abundance: -
d_gene: TRBD1
v_gene: TRBV5-1
j_gene: TRBJ1-1
CDR3nt: TGCGCCAGCAGCTCAAAACAGGGGGCGCTTGGGACTGAAGCTTTCTTT
CDR3aa: CASSSKQGALGTEAFF

abundance: few
d_gene: -
v_gene: TRBV3-1/TRBV3-2
j_gene: TRBJ2-3
CDR3nt: TGTGCCAGCAGCCAAGATCTTAATAGTGGTTTAGATACGCAGTATTTT
CDR3aa: CASSQDLNSGLDTQYF

abundance: -
d_gene: TRBD2
v_gene: TRBV6-5
j_gene: TRBJ2-1
CDR3nt: TGTGCCAGCTCACTAGCGGCCTCCTACAATGAGCAGTTCTTC
CDR3aa: CASSLAASYNEQFF

abundance: -
d_gene: -
v_gene: TRBV19
j_gene: TRBJ1-6
CDR3nt: TGTGCCAGTACCCCAACAGGTCCCCATTCACCCCTCCACTTT
CDR3aa: CASTPTGPHSPLHF

abundance: -
d_gene: -
v_gene: TRBV19
j_gene: TRBJ2-5
CDR3nt: TGTGCCAGTAGCCAGAATACTATTGGGTTCCTCCAAGAGACCCAGTACTTC
CDR3aa: CASSQNTIGFLQETQYF

abundance: -
d_gene: -
v_gene: TRBV11-3
j_gene: TRBJ2-3
CDR3nt: TGTGCCAGCAGCCACGGGACTCTCCTCACAGATACGCAGTATTTT
CDR3aa: CASSHGTLLTDTQYF

abundance: -
d_gene: -
v_gene: TRBV3-1/TRBV3-2
j_gene: TRBJ2-1
CDR3nt: TGTGCCAGCAGCCGACTCAATGAGCAGTTCTTC
CDR3aa: CASSRLNEQFF

abundance: -
d_gene: TRBD2
v_gene: TRBV28
j_gene: TRBJ2-7
CDR3nt: TGTGCCAGCAGTTGGACTAGCGGGATGGTCTACGAGCAGTACTTC
CDR3aa: CASSWTSGMVYEQYF

abundance: -
d_gene: TRBD1
v_gene: TRBV7-9
j_gene: TRBJ1-1
CDR3nt: TGTGCCAGCAGCGGGACAGGGGGCCTGGCTGAAGCTTTCTTT
CDR3aa: CASSGTGGLAEAFF

abundance: -
d_gene: -
v_gene: TRBV7-8
j_gene: TRBJ1-1
CDR3nt: TGTGCCAGCAGCTTAAGGGGAGGGTTGGGCACTGAAGCTTTCTTT
CDR3aa: CASSLRGGLGTEAFF

abundance: -
d_gene: -
v_gene: TRBV30
j_gene: TRBJ2-1
CDR3nt: TGTGCCTGGAGGGGCAGGGCAATGCCGCTGGGATACAATGAGCAGTTCTTC
CDR3aa: CAWRGRAMPLGYNEQFF

abundance: -
d_gene: TRBD1
v_gene: TRBV7-6
j_gene: TRBJ1-6
CDR3nt: TGTGCCAGCAGCTTACAGGGGGCTAATTCACCCCTCCACTTT
CDR3aa: CASSLQGANSPLHF

abundance: once
d_gene: -
v_gene: TRBV5-6
j_gene: TRBJ2-3
CDR3nt: TGTGCCAGCAGCCCGGCGGCTAGCCCGGATACGCAGTATTTT
CDR3aa: CASSPAASPDTQYF

abundance: few
d_gene: -
v_gene: TRBV3-1/TRBV3-2
j_gene: TRBJ2-3
CDR3nt: TGTGCCAGCAGCCAAGTCTCAGGGGCGAGTCCGCAGTATTTT
CDR3aa: CASSQVSGASPQYF

abundance: -
d_gene: TRBD2
v_gene: TRBV20-1
j_gene: TRBJ2-7
CDR3nt: TGCAGTGCTAGTCCACTAGCGGGAAAATCCTACGAGCAGTACTTC
CDR3aa: CSASPLAGKSYEQYF

abundance: once
d_gene: -
v_gene: TRBV24-1
j_gene: TRBJ2-3
CDR3nt: TGTGCCACTTCGGGGGACGGACCCAGGGTGGATACGCAGTATTTT
CDR3aa: CATSGDGPRVDTQYF

abundance: -
d_gene: -
v_gene: TRBV4-1
j_gene: TRBJ2-6
CDR3nt: TGCGCCAGCAGCCAATTTTCGACAGGCGGCTCTGGGGCCAACGTCCTGACTTTC
CDR3aa: CASSQFSTGGSGANVLTF

abundance: -
d_gene: -
v_gene: TRBV9
j_gene: TRBJ2-3
CDR3nt: TGTGCCAGCCGTGGCAGGCCCACAGATACGCAGTATTTT
CDR3aa: CASRGRPTDTQYF

abundance: -
d_gene: TRBD2
v_gene: TRBV6-1
j_gene: TRBJ2-1
CDR3nt: TGTGCCAGCAGGGCCGGGACTAGCGGGATAAAGGTGCAGTTCTTC
CDR3aa: CASRAGTSGIKVQFF

abundance: -
d_gene: -
v_gene: TRBV24-1
j_gene: TRBJ1-1
CDR3nt: TGTGCCACCCAACAGGGCATGAACACTGAAGCTTTCTTT
CDR3aa: CATQQGMNTEAFF

abundance: -
d_gene: TRBD1
v_gene: TRBV18
j_gene: TRBJ2-1
CDR3nt: TGTGCCAGCTCACCAGGACAGGGGCACAATGAGCAGTTCTTC
CDR3aa: CASSPGQGHNEQFF

abundance: once
d_gene: TRBD1
v_gene: TRBV27
j_gene: TRBJ2-1
CDR3nt: TGTGCCAGCAGTCTCCCGCCCGGGACAGGGGGCTACAATGAGCAGTTCTTC
CDR3aa: CASSLPPGTGGYNEQFF

abundance: -
d_gene: TRBD1
v_gene: TRBV28
j_gene: TRBJ1-6
CDR3nt: TGTGCCAGCAGTCCCTCGACAGGGAACAATTCACCCCTCCACTTT
CDR3aa: CASSPSTGNNSPLHF

abundance: -
d_gene: TRBD1
v_gene: TRBV5-4
j_gene: TRBJ2-1
CDR3nt: TGTGCCAGCAGCCTCCGGGACAGCTACAATGAGCAGTTCTTC
CDR3aa: CASSLRDSYNEQFF

abundance: -
d_gene: TRBD2
v_gene: TRBV27
j_gene: TRBJ2-5
CDR3nt: TGTGCCAGCAGGGCCGGGACTAGCGGGAGGATTTTCCGCCAAGAGACCCAGTACTTC
CDR3aa: CASRAGTSGRIFRQETQYF

abundance: -
d_gene: -
v_gene: TRBV28
j_gene: TRBJ1-2
CDR3nt: TGTGCCACCGAAGACAGGCTGGCCTTTCACTATGGCTACACCTTC
CDR3aa: CATEDRLAFHYGYTF

abundance: once
d_gene: TRBD2
v_gene: TRBV29-1
j_gene: TRBJ2-3
CDR3nt: TGCAGCGTTGAAGAGGGGTTTAGCGGGAGCGCAGATACGCAGTATTTT
CDR3aa: CSVEEGFSGSADTQYF

abundance: medium-sized
d_gene: -
v_gene: TRBV7-2
j_gene: TRBJ1-4
CDR3nt: TGTGCCAGCAGCTTAGCGAACGGGAGGCATGAAAAACTGTTTTTT
CDR3aa: CASSLANGRHEKLFF

abundance: -
d_gene: TRBD2
v_gene: TRBV27
j_gene: TRBJ2-7
CDR3nt: TGTGCCAGCAGTTTATCTAGCGGGGGAGGGGAGCAGTACTTC
CDR3aa: CASSLSSGGGEQYF